This T cell receptor (beta chain) was captured in a study of blood T cell repertoires in COVID-19. Assay used: immunoSEQ multiplex PCR; TCRdb lists only in-frame clones, some missing. The sample lists about 180,000 clones; about 81% were seen once. This clone showed up just a few times. With 5 bases removed from V and 13 bases from J, the gap between germline ends came to 12 bases. This CDR3 is built from 11 residues. This chain links TRBV12-3 or TRBV12-4 with TRBJ2-1, with D unclear. The clonotype originates from a woman aged 80 or over with COVID-19, enrolled during active disease. Sequenced sample: peripheral blood. The CDR3 sequence: CASSATTVQFF. CDR3 nucleotide sequence: TGTGCCAGCAGTGCCACTACCGTCCAGTTCTTC.